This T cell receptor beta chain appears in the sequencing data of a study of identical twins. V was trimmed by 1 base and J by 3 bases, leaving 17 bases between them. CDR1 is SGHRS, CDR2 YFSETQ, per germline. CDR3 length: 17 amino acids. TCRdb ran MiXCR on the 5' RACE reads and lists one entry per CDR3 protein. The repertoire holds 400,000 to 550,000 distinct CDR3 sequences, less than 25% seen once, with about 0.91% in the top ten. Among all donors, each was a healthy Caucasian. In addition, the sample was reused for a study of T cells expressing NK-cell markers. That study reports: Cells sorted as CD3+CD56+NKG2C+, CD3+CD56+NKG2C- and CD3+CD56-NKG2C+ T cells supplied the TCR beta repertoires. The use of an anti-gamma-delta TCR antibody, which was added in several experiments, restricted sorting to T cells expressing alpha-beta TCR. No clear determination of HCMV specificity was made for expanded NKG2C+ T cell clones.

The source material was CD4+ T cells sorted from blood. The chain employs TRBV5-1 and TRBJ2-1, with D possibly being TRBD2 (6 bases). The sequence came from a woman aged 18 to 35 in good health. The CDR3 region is CASSLSFSGSFYNEQFF. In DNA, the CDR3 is TGCGCCAGCAGCTTGTCTTTCAGCGGGTCATTCTACAATGAGCAGTTCTTC.